This entry lists 22 T cell receptor beta chains sequenced from one sample in a study of blood T cell repertoires in COVID-19. Sequencing was performed with immunoSEQ multiplex PCR; in TCRdb, only in-frame clones are kept and a portion is missing. Seen here are some 300,000 clones, around four fifths observed once, and the top ten hold 4% to 5%. Sample: peripheral blood. The receptors shown here come from a woman aged 45-65 years with active or convalescent COVID-19.

V and J are TRBV7-2 and TRBJ2-5; 15 nucleotides agree with TRBD2. The junction had 9 bases not matched to a gene; V was cut back by 3 bases and J by 7 bases. Germline values: CDR1 SGHTA, CDR2 FQGNSA. The CDR3 contains 17 residues. This CDR3 reads CASSFGLAGGRRVTQYF. As DNA, the CDR3 is TGTGCCAGCAGCTTCGGACTAGCGGGGGGGAGAAGGGTGACCCAGTACTTC.

This clone is a singleton in its sample. The rearrangement joins TRBV18 to TRBJ1-1, with 9 bases matching TRBD1. With V trimmed by 4 bases and J by 3 bases, 3 bases remained unmatched. The CDR3 has 14 residues. Germline V gives CDR1 KGHSH, CDR2 LQKENI. The CDR3 here is CASSQQGAHTEAFF. The DNA of the CDR3 is TGTGCCAGCTCACAACAGGGGGCGCACACTGAAGCTTTCTTT.

The chain's CDR3 is CASSLVHRGPYEQYF. The CDR3 nucleotides read TGTGCCAGCAGCTTGGTTCACAGGGGCCCCTACGAGCAGTACTTC. The chain carries TRBV5-5 and TRBJ2-7, with 7 bases matching TRBD1. The CDR3 length is 15 residues. Germline CDR1 reads SGHKS; CDR2 reads YYEKEE (reference sequence). The V and J ends lost 0 bases and 2 bases, in that order; junction bases with no gene match: 5.

The chain joins TRBV28 to TRBJ1-2; 9 bases map to TRBD1. Germline CDR1 MDHEN, CDR2 SYDVKM. V dropped 2 bases and J dropped 2; count of bases not matched to a gene: 0. This CDR3 comprises 14 residues. CDR3 residues: CASSLGTGNYGYTF. The CDR3 nucleotides are TGTGCCAGCAGTTTAGGGACAGGGAACTATGGCTACACCTTC.

The chain joins TRBV5-4 to TRBJ2-5; TRBD1 agrees at 7 bases. The CDR3 totals 14 residues. The V gene end was trimmed by 0 bases and the J gene end by 1 base; junction bases not matched to a gene: 0. The V gene's germline CDR1 is SGHNT and CDR2 YYREEE (reference sequence). The CDR3 DNA reads as TGTGCCAGCAGCTTGGAGGGGGCCCAAGAGACCCAGTACTTC. It yields the protein CASSLEGAQETQYF.

The rearrangement links TRBV5-1 to TRBJ2-7; possibly TRBD2 for D (6 bases). Trimming cost V 0 bases and J 6 bases, with 13 bases left between them. Germline CDR1 is SGHRS and CDR2 is YFSETQ. This CDR3 contains 14 residues. The CDR3 is CASSLEEGFGEQYF. In DNA form, the CDR3 reads TGCGCCAGCAGCTTGGAGGAGGGGTTCGGCGAGCAGTACTTC.

V gene TRBV2 combines with J gene TRBJ2-7; 9 bases are a match to TRBD1. From germline, CDR1 is SNHLY and CDR2 FYNNEI. J was trimmed by 7 bases and V by 5 bases; bases with no gene match: 12. CDR3 length equals 15 residues. CDR3 sequence reads: CASSPPGQGSVEQYF. Here the CDR3 DNA reads TGTGCCAGCAGTCCCCCCGGACAGGGGTCAGTGGAGCAGTACTTC. The whole variable domain, remainder taken from reference TRBV2 and TRBJ2-7, is EPEVTQTPSHQVTQMGQEVILRCVPISNHLYFYWYRQILGQKVEFLVSFYNNEISEKSEIFDDQFSVERPDGSNFTLKIRSTKLEDSAMYFCASSPPGQGSVEQYFGPGTRLTVT.

The V and J genes are TRBV7-2 and TRBJ2-7; D uncertain. The CDR3 consists of 14 residues. Germline assignment: CDR1 SGHTA and CDR2 FQGNSA. Trimming removed 3 bases at V and 0 bases at J, with 9 bases between. The CDR3 DNA reads as TGTGCCAGCAGCTTTCGTTGGAGCTCCTACGAGCAGTACTTC. Residues: CASSFRWSSYEQYF.

This sequence joins TRBV11-2 and TRBJ2-5; TRBD2 matches at 12 bases. The CDR3 is made up of 13 amino acids. Per the germline V gene, CDR1 is SGHAT and CDR2 is FQNNGV. The V segment lost 4 bases and the J segment 11 bases; nucleotides outside the gene matches: 5. The CDR3 loop is CASSSGLAGSQYF. The CDR3 DNA reads as TGTGCCAGCAGCTCTGGACTAGCGGGGTCTCAGTACTTC.

The chain recombines TRBV11-1 with TRBJ2-2; tentatively, D is TRBD2 (5 bases). The length of the CDR3 is 16 residues. Trimming took 5 bases from V and 4 from J, leaving 17 bases between them. The germline V gene has CDR1 SGHAT and CDR2 FQDESV (reference sequence). The CDR3 sequence is CASSPPAPRGTGELFF. The CDR3 region has the DNA TGTGCCAGCAGCCCACCGGCCCCTCGGGGCACCGGGGAGCTGTTTTTT.

This clone was picked up one time. The CDR3: CASSQDRLAYDEYF. DNA for the CDR3: TGTGCCAGCAGCCAAGATAGACTAGCCTACGACGAGTACTTC. The genes are TRBV14 and TRBJ2-7; 7 bases align to TRBD2. CDR3 size: 14 residues. Per the germline V gene, CDR1 is SGHDN and CDR2 is FVKESK. V lost 0 bases and J lost 11; bases outside the gene matches: 10.

V usage is TRBV12-3 or TRBV12-4 and J usage is TRBJ2-1, with TRBD1 as a possible D gene (5 bases). This CDR3 region has 13 residues. Deletions cut 1 base from V and 4 bases from J, with 5 bases between. CDR3 in amino acids: CASSLGTYNEQFF. CDR3 nucleotides: TGTGCCAGCAGTTTAGGGACATACAATGAGCAGTTCTTC.

This chain joins TRBV5-1 and TRBJ1-2; 8 nucleotides line up with TRBD1. The CDR3 is made up of 13 amino acids. The trim removed 4 bases at V and 8 bases at J, leaving 7 bases unmatched. The germline V gene has CDR1 SGHRS and CDR2 YFSETQ. CDR3 in amino acids: CASSLGTGRGYTF. In DNA form, the CDR3 reads TGCGCCAGCAGCCTCGGGACAGGACGAGGCTACACCTTC.

The V gene is TRBV27, the J gene TRBJ2-2; 7 bases are a match to TRBD2. CDR3 length: 20 residues. The V gene end was trimmed by 5 bases and the J gene end by 5 bases; junction bases not matched to a gene: 23. Germline CDR1 reads MNHEY; CDR2 reads SMNVEV (reference sequence). In nucleotides, the CDR3 is TGTGCCAGCAGTCCTTCCAAGGTCTTGATTGGGAGGGCAAAGACCGGGGAGCTGTTTTTT. This gives the protein CASSPSKVLIGRAKTGELFF.

The chain employs TRBV25-1 and TRBJ1-6, with D perhaps matching TRBD1 (5 bases). Trimming shortened V by 8 bases and J by 6 bases, and 11 bases separated the two germline ends. This CDR3 region has 13 residues. Germline loops: CDR1 MGHDK, CDR2 SYGVNS. CDR3 DNA sequence: TGTGCCAGCTCGGGGGGGACTAATTCACCCCTCCACTTT. Translated: CASSGGTNSPLHF.

This clone was observed once. The V and J genes are TRBV6-5 and TRBJ1-2, with 9 positions matching TRBD1. Germline loops: CDR1 MNHEY, CDR2 SVGAGI. V lost 4 bases and J lost 4; bases outside the gene matches: 7. The CDR3 is made up of 15 amino acids. The CDR3 coding sequence is TGTGCCAGCAGTTCGCCGGGACAGGGTTTCTATGGCTACACCTTC. Translating gives CASSSPGQGFYGYTF.

This chain links TRBV5-1 with TRBJ2-1; 10 nucleotides agree with TRBD2. CDR3 length: 18 residues. CDR1 is SGHRS, CDR2 YFSETQ, per germline. V trimming: 4 bases; J trimming: 5 bases; junction bases outside the gene matches: 15. The CDR3 sequence: CASSPRDPGLARHNEQFF. CDR3 nucleotide sequence: TGCGCCAGCAGCCCGCGGGACCCGGGACTAGCGCGACACAATGAGCAGTTCTTC.

V is TRBV9 and J is TRBJ1-1; D is undetermined. In germline, CDR1 is SGDLS, CDR2 YYNGEE. V was pared by 0 bases and J by 1 base, with 7 bases between. There are 14 residues in the CDR3. In DNA, the CDR3 is TGTGCCAGCAGCGTAGGCGGGTCGAACACTGAAGCTTTCTTT. Translation gives CASSVGGSNTEAFF.

This chain joins TRBV15 and TRBJ2-1; a possible D gene is TRBD1 (6 bases). The V gene's germline CDR1 is LNHNV and CDR2 YYDKDF (reference sequence). CDR3 length equals 15 residues. V lost 1 base and J 8 bases, leaving 15 bases between the germline ends. CDR3 in amino acids: CATSRVPRGGDEQFF. In nucleotides, the CDR3 is TGTGCCACCAGCAGAGTTCCCAGGGGTGGGGATGAGCAGTTCTTC.

The chain joins TRBV15 to TRBJ1-2; maybe TRBD1 (5 bases). CDR3 length equals 15 residues. The V and J ends lost 1 base and 5 bases respectively, with 14 bases between them. The germline V gene has CDR1 LNHNV and CDR2 YYDKDF (reference sequence). CDR3 loop: CATSRGPGGAYGYTF. The DNA of the CDR3 is TGTGCCACCAGCAGAGGCCCCGGGGGAGCTTATGGCTACACCTTC. The full variable domain, with the rest looked up from reference TRBV15 and TRBJ1-2, is DAMVIQNPRYQVTQFGKPVTLSCSQTLNHNVMYWYQQKSSQAPKLLFHYYDKDFNNEADTPDNFQSRRPNTSFCFLDIRSPGLGDTAMYLCATSRGPGGAYGYTFGSGTRLTVV.

V and J are TRBV2 and TRBJ1-4, with D possibly TRBD1 on 5 matching bases. This CDR3 contains 13 residues. The V gene's germline CDR1 is SNHLY and CDR2 FYNNEI. Trimming pared 8 bases from V and 8 bases from J, leaving 15 bases between. The CDR3 nucleotides are TGTGCCAGCTCCCGGCAGGGTTGGGAAAAACTGTTTTTT. Translation: CASSRQGWEKLFF.

V is TRBV11-3 and J is TRBJ2-3, with 12 bases that match TRBD2. The CDR3 runs to 16 residues. Germline loops: CDR1 SGHNT, CDR2 YENEEA. V gave up 5 bases and J gave up 5 bases; unmatched junction bases: 8. CDR3 bases: TGTGCCAGCAGCGCTGGACTAGCGGGATTGGGAGATACGCAGTATTTT. Translated, it gives CASSAGLAGLGDTQYF.